The 9 T cell receptor beta chains presented below share a single source sample, sequenced in a study of long-term antiretroviral therapy in people with HIV. The immunoSEQ assay was v3.0, run at survey level. Assay used: immunoSEQ multiplex PCR; TCRdb lists only in-frame clones, some missing. The sample carries 25,000 to 30,000 clones, almost 80% recorded once. The source material was unsorted PBMCs, sampled 2.1 years after starting antiretroviral therapy. Source of these receptors: a man aged 25 to 45 with HIV.

The J gene is TRBJ2-3, the V gene TRBV7-9; unclear D gene. V shed 2 bases and J shed 4 bases, with 4 bases lying between them. CDR1 is SEHNR, CDR2 FQNEAQ, per germline (reference sequence). The CDR3 is made up of 12 amino acids. CDR3 protein: CASSLSPDTQYF. For the CDR3, the DNA is TGTGCCAGCAGCTTATCCCCAGATACGCAGTATTTT.

The rearrangement joins TRBV2 to TRBJ2-4, with TRBD1 as a possible D gene (5 bases). Trimming cost V 4 bases and J 5 bases, with 15 bases left between them. The CDR3 is made up of 15 amino acids. CDR1 SNHLY and CDR2 FYNNEI come from the germline V gene. CDR3 protein: CASSGYTGGENIQYF. The CDR3 bases are TGTGCCAGCAGTGGATACACAGGTGGGGAAAACATTCAGTACTTC.

The gene calls are TRBV19 and TRBJ1-4, with TRBD1 as a possible D gene (6 bases). CDR3 length equals 18 residues. V was clipped by 4 bases and J by 0 bases, with 18 bases between them. The germline V gene has CDR1 LNHDA and CDR2 SQIVND (reference sequence). In DNA form, the CDR3 reads TGTGCCAGTAGTACGGCACCGGGACACCCTGCAACTAATGAAAAACTGTTTTTT. Protein product: CASSTAPGHPATNEKLFF.

This chain uses TRBV27 with TRBJ2-7, with D unclear. V was pared by 4 bases and J by 1 base, with 14 bases between. The CDR3 loop spans 15 amino acids. In germline, CDR1 is MNHEY, CDR2 SMNVEV (reference sequence). The CDR3 sequence is CASSSAGPESYEQYF. CDR3 DNA: TGTGCCAGCAGTTCGGCTGGACCGGAGTCCTACGAGCAGTACTTC.

The chain joins TRBV2 to TRBJ2-2; 9 positions agree with TRBD2. Looked up from germline, CDR1 is SNHLY and CDR2 is FYNNEI. Losses at the gene ends were 2 bases for V and 7 bases for J; bases not matched to a gene: 5. The CDR3 is 15 residues long. This CDR3 reads CASSELAGGSGELFF. CDR3 DNA: TGTGCCAGCAGTGAACTCGCGGGAGGGAGCGGGGAGCTGTTTTTT.

This chain connects TRBV19 to TRBJ2-6; a possible D gene is TRBD2 (6 bases). The CDR3 contains 20 residues. Germline V gene sequence: CDR1 LNHDA, CDR2 SQIVND (reference sequence). V lost 7 bases and J lost 11, with 36 bases in between. The CDR3 is CASNHLFRAGQAGALHVLTF. The CDR3 DNA reads as TGTGCCAGTAACCACCTCTTCCGTGCGGGGCAGGCGGGCGCCCTCCACGTCCTGACTTTC.

J is TRBJ2-7 and V is TRBV27, with D perhaps TRBD2 (5 bases). Germline assignment: CDR1 MNHEY and CDR2 SMNVEV (reference sequence). This CDR3 region has 13 residues. Deletions cut 3 bases from V and 4 bases from J, with 10 bases between. CDR3 coding DNA: TGTGCCAGCAGTTTGGCGGGTGGATACGAGCAGTACTTC. Residues: CASSLAGGYEQYF.

The gene calls are TRBV29-1 and TRBJ2-1; D may be TRBD1 (5 bases). V lost 7 bases, J lost 8 bases, and 18 bases lay in between. The germline CDR1 and CDR2 sequences are SQVTM and ANQGSEA. This CDR3 is 13 amino acids long. This chain's CDR3 is CSAGQRVLDEQFF. The CDR3 nucleotides are TGCAGCGCTGGACAAAGGGTTTTGGATGAGCAGTTCTTC.

This clone was seen only once. This chain joins TRBV9 and TRBJ2-3, with D tentatively TRBD1 (5 bases). V was trimmed by 0 bases and J by 0 bases, leaving 11 bases between them. The V gene's germline CDR1 is SGDLS and CDR2 YYNGEE. The CDR3 sequence is 16 residues long. CDR3 sequence reads: CASSVGPKGSTDTQYF. DNA of the CDR3: TGTGCCAGCAGCGTAGGTCCGAAGGGGAGCACAGATACGCAGTATTTT.